The present TCR beta chain was sequenced within a study of cytomegalovirus exposure and HLA in healthy donors (dated by TCRdb to 2017 to 2019). As for the study more broadly: According to an earlier analysis of a few hundred of the donors, about 180 million T cells yielded over 90 million unique TCR beta sequences and about 300 Gb of sequence data. An early release covering roughly 600 HLA-typed donors comprised approximately 300 gigabases of sequencing data and tens of millions of unique TCR sequences. The genetic ancestry cluster associated with self-reported Caucasian donors included 65% to 90% of the 398 genotyped donors. The study was designed to test whether signatures of past pathogen exposure could be identified by cataloging public T cell receptors. The study used immunosequencing to profile the T cell repertoires of approximately 650 subjects and linked those repertoires to cytomegalovirus serostatus. Besides the first cohort of 666 subjects, a separate validation cohort made up of 120 different subjects was used. The study combined high-throughput TCR immunosequencing, statistical association of individual TCRs with disease status, and machine learning to predict cytomegalovirus infection status. A later analysis re-examined previously published TCR beta repertoires from around 670 donors and added high-resolution HLA genotyping to investigate patterns of TCR occurrence. Rather than using new phenotypic data, the later analysis identified candidate immune exposures from TCR beta sequences and from how often those sequences occurred across donors. In an earlier analysis of 500 to 650 of the donors, high-throughput TCR beta sequencing was used to judge whether each TCR beta V gene segment behaved as functional or pseudogenic. Donor age, sex, ethnicity and CMV serostatus were compiled together with the repertoire data. In a later genetic analysis, genome-wide SNP genotypes for about 65% of the roughly 670 donors were used, and that subset was treated as a discovery cohort. Every repertoire in the discovery cohort had been generated on one and the same sequencing platform. Class I and class II HLA loci were covered by the typing at four-digit resolution. The number of typed donors differed by locus: about 629-630 for A, B, C, DRB1 and DQB1; some 540 for DQA1; fewer than 610 for DPA1; and approximately 450 for DPB1. Because of strong linkage in the cohort, a handful of DR-DQ haplotypes were treated as single units for association and clustering. On average, about 240,000 unique TCR beta nucleotide sequences were sequenced per donor among about 400 genotyped donors of the cohort, with about 19% of those sequences being non-productive. General conclusions and limits of the study: A later analysis found that HLA-associated TCR beta chains were more clonally expanded and had lower generation probabilities than equally common non-associated chains. A further reported finding was that TCR beta sequences accurately predicted the HLA-A and HLA-B alleles for most subjects in the first cohort. The sequencing pipeline was judged likely to have produced a cluster of highly shared sequence variants as a technical artifact. Across donors, most TCR sequences were observed very rarely, whereas some public TCRs were present in many individuals. Compared with the 666-donor mean, donors in an Asian-associated ancestry cluster had fewer N-insertions in productive TCRs, according to a later genetic analysis. According to the authors, the approach could potentially be generalized to other disease states and immunological phenotypes. Linkage disequilibrium might explain the correlated functional status among segregating V segments, but an unknown experimental factor could not be excluded. Because counts were too low, about 15 rarely observed V segments, including chromosome 9 orphons, were left out of the earlier analysis of about 500 of the donors. In a later analysis, around 17,000 TCR beta sequences were associated with specific HLA alleles at a false discovery rate of 0.05. The presence/absence analyses assumed that sequencing depth was roughly uniform across donors, and that assumption may not be true. According to a later analysis, TCR association rates differed among HLA loci, with DRB1 alleles showing the most associated TCRs and HLA-C alleles showing the fewest. In the study, some 180 TCR beta chains were listed as associated with cytomegalovirus. Cytomegalovirus status was reported to be diagnosed by the classifier with high specificity and sensitivity in both the original and validation cohorts. Several of the top co-occurrence clusters appeared to be linked to parvovirus B19, influenza, CMV and Epstein-Barr virus, according to a later analysis. When HLA alleles, especially DR and DQ, strongly co-occurred, attributing TCR associations to individual alleles was difficult. A later genetic analysis associated a missense DCLRE1C variant with V-gene and J-gene trimming of TCR beta chains, and an independent cohort replicated the association. For the cohort, immune exposure information was limited to CMV serostatus. A few of the identified cytomegalovirus-associated TCR beta chains were confirmed in vitro to be specific for cytomegalovirus antigens. In a later analysis, most CMV-associated TCR beta chains were found to appear HLA-restricted, with HLA associations seemingly driven largely by CMV exposure. Broadly in line with IMGT annotations, most TCR beta V segments showed up in productive rearrangements about 87% or about 30% of the time in an earlier analysis of some 590 of the donors. In this cohort, only TCR beta chains were sequenced, and detectable features were limited by the absence of alpha or paired-chain data. Some IMGT-functional V segments, including TRBV6-2 and TRBV6-3, could not be distinguished by the 87-base-pair reads and were therefore excluded. Because HLA typing was unavailable for some donors at each locus, only the typed subset was used in association tests.

A word on this clone: The antigen this receptor binds is unknown. There are no base qualities to consult, and no much larger clone falls within one base.

In total, roughly 710 healthy bone marrow donors made up the cohort. At the time of sampling, all cohort members were nominally healthy, though unrecorded immune exposures were likely present. The donor was CMV seronegative and was included in the group of about 400 seronegative cohort members. A peripheral blood sample was collected from each donor, and TCR beta sequencing was performed on peripheral blood mononuclear cells. The Qiagen DNeasy Blood Extraction Kit was used to extract genomic DNA from the blood cell samples. The cysteine opens and the phenylalanine closes a CDR3 of 13 amino acids. The kept DNA is CDR3 alone, 39 bases in frame from the first base. V sheds 1 base and J sheds 8 bases, leaving 11 bases between their ends. The germline V gene (reference sequence) provides CDR1 LNHNV and CDR2 YYDKDF. The receptor library was made with the immunoSEQ multiplex PCR assay. For the multiplex PCR, a mixture combining 60 forward primers for TCR Vbeta segments and 13 reverse primers for TCR Jbeta segments was used. A multiplex PCR assay on genomic DNA amplified the CDR3 region of rearranged TCR beta genes. On the Illumina HiSeq System, the amplified TCR beta libraries were sequenced as 87-base-pair reads. The original pipeline was this. A later analysis counted approximately 74 million unique TCR beta chains across the 650 to 800 repertoires, and roughly 10 million of these chains were shared by at least two donors. To remove PCR and sequencing errors, raw reads were error-corrected and collapsed into unique sequences using a nearest-neighbor algorithm that merged closely related sequences. To assign V, D and J gene segments, CDR3 sequences were aligned to IMGT reference sequences. Each retained sequence needed at least a six-nucleotide match to both a V gene segment and a J gene segment. Rearrangements were called productive when the CDR3 lacked stop codons and stayed in frame with V and J; all others were non-productive. CDR3 was defined according to IMGT convention as the region running from the second conserved V-encoded cysteine to the conserved J-encoded phenylalanine. Sequences without an unambiguous match to a single V gene segment were excluded from the earlier analysis of 450 to 650 of the donors. An earlier analysis of fewer than 750 of the donors classified V segments as functional when productive rearrangements were above 56.7% and as segregating when the standard deviation between donors was above 5%. A statistical classification framework was built to diagnose cytomegalovirus status from the catalog of TCR beta chain sequences. A later analysis assigned V and J genes by comparing TCR nucleotide sequences with IMGT/GENE-DB human TR gene sequences. A later analysis assigned CDR3 sequences and most-parsimonious VDJ recombination scenarios with the TCRdist pipeline. In a later analysis, every TCR beta chain was defined by the combination of its CDR3 amino acid sequence and its V-gene family, and reads without a unique V-gene family were dropped. A later analysis removed 500 to 650 highly shared, low-generation-probability nucleotide sequences to deal with suspected cross-contamination and a sequencing artifact. In a later analysis, a clonal expansion index was calculated for each public chain from normalized within-repertoire ranks of inferred template counts. Generation probabilities in a later analysis came from a VDJ recombination model fitted to out-of-frame rearrangements, and those results were checked against IGoR. Hypergeometric tests were used in a later analysis to score TCR-TCR, TCR-HLA and TCR-CMV co-occurrence, with a repertoire-size bias correction applied to the TCR pairs. False discovery rates were estimated in a later analysis by permuting HLA or CMV assignments 20 times. In a later analysis, co-occurring TCRs were grouped with DBSCAN, and TCRdist sequence similarity was added when clustering was performed within HLA-allele-positive subsets. For co-occurrence clustering, repertoires with fewer than 30,000 or more than 120,000 public chains were excluded, along with five repertoires with anomalous nucleotide sharing. Imported from immuneACCESS, the table was reduced by TCRdb to in-frame sequences with V and J called. These copies leave out some clones; in studies compared against another copy, an unresolved V gene accounts for under half, and the cause of the remainder is not known. That table is the source of V, J and clone size, and D and trimming were worked out from the DNA. This sample gives more than 95,000 clones in total; roughly 75% of them show up just once. The ten largest clones represent under 2% of the sample.

The chain is assembled from TRBV15 and TRBJ1-1, and possibly TRBD1, on 5 matching bases. Sequencing was performed on PBMCs. The sequence was obtained from a woman aged 40 to 50 in good health and CMV-seronegative. CDR3 protein: CATSRVGGQEAFF. The nucleotides read TGTGCCACCAGCAGAGTCGGGGGTCAGGAAGCTTTCTTT.